These T cell receptor beta chains were read from a single sample in a study of cytomegalovirus exposure and HLA in healthy donors. Measured with immunoSEQ multiplex PCR; TCRdb has only the in-frame clones, and not every one. The data contain 100,000 to 150,000 clones, around 69% of them singletons. Source material: PBMCs. The receptor set was obtained from a man between 50 and 59 years old in good health and CMV-seropositive. CDR3s include the opening cysteine and the closing phenylalanine or tryptophan. The order of the fields is V gene, clone size, D gene, J gene, CDR3 DNA, CDR3 protein. A D gene is named only where the DNA matches it firmly. Only some rows state a clone size, as once, few, many or a class for expanded clones.

V gene: TRBV5-1
clone size: NA
D gene: NA
J gene: TRBJ1-4
CDR3 DNA: TGCGCCAGCACCCTGGGGGGAAGGAGTGAAAAACTGTTTTTT
CDR3 protein: CASTLGGRSEKLFF

V gene: TRBV19
clone size: NA
D gene: TRBD2
J gene: TRBJ2-3
CDR3 DNA: TGTGCCAGTATGGCTAGCGGGGGAATAGGGGATACGCAGTATTTT
CDR3 protein: CASMASGGIGDTQYF

V gene: TRBV7-2
clone size: NA
D gene: NA
J gene: TRBJ2-7
CDR3 DNA: TGTGCCAGCAGCCGAGGACTGGTCTACGAGCAGTACTTC
CDR3 protein: CASSRGLVYEQYF

V gene: TRBV5-6
clone size: NA
D gene: TRBD1
J gene: TRBJ2-7
CDR3 DNA: TGTGCCAGCAGCTTGGGACAGGGGGAGTACGAGCAGTACTTC
CDR3 protein: CASSLGQGEYEQYF

V gene: TRBV11-2
clone size: NA
D gene: NA
J gene: TRBJ2-7
CDR3 DNA: TGTGCCAGCAGCTTAGATCAAGGACCACCTAGCGAGCAGTACTTC
CDR3 protein: CASSLDQGPPSEQYF

V gene: TRBV18
clone size: NA
D gene: NA
J gene: TRBJ1-2
CDR3 DNA: TGTGCCAGCTCACCAGCGGAAGGAGGGAGCTATGGCTACACCTTC
CDR3 protein: CASSPAEGGSYGYTF

V gene: TRBV5-1
clone size: NA
D gene: NA
J gene: TRBJ1-4
CDR3 DNA: TGCGCCAGCAGCTTGGGTTCGACAGGAGCTAATGAAAAACTGTTTTTT
CDR3 protein: CASSLGSTGANEKLFF

V gene: TRBV10-3
clone size: NA
D gene: TRBD2
J gene: TRBJ2-1
CDR3 DNA: TGTGCCATCAGGCCGACTAGCCGGGATTACAATGAGCAGTTCTTC
CDR3 protein: CAIRPTSRDYNEQFF

V gene: TRBV6-5
clone size: few
D gene: NA
J gene: TRBJ2-2
CDR3 DNA: TGTGCCGGATCCGTTAGACAGAACACCGGGGAGCTGTTTTTT
CDR3 protein: CAGSVRQNTGELFF

V gene: TRBV6-1
clone size: once
D gene: NA
J gene: TRBJ2-7
CDR3 DNA: TGTGCCAGCAGTGAAGGGGGAGCCATCTACGAGCAGTACTTC
CDR3 protein: CASSEGGAIYEQYF

V gene: TRBV18
clone size: NA
D gene: TRBD1
J gene: TRBJ2-7
CDR3 DNA: TGTGCCAGCTCACCAGACAGGGGGCAAGACGAGCAGTACTTC
CDR3 protein: CASSPDRGQDEQYF

V gene: TRBV18
clone size: NA
D gene: NA
J gene: TRBJ1-1
CDR3 DNA: TGTGCCAGCTCACCGGGCATAGGACATTTAAACACTGAAGCTTTCTTT
CDR3 protein: CASSPGIGHLNTEAFF

V gene: TRBV7-7
clone size: NA
D gene: NA
J gene: TRBJ2-6
CDR3 DNA: TGTGCCAGCAGCTCCCCAGAGGGTGGGGCCAACGTCCTGACTTTC
CDR3 protein: CASSSPEGGANVLTF

V gene: TRBV2
clone size: NA
D gene: NA
J gene: TRBJ2-7
CDR3 DNA: TGTGCCAGCAGTTCAGAGCGGAGATCCTACGAGCAGTACTTC
CDR3 protein: CASSSERRSYEQYF

V gene: TRBV7-2
clone size: NA
D gene: NA
J gene: TRBJ2-3
CDR3 DNA: TGTGCCAGCAGCCTCAGCTGGGGAGCAGATACGCAGTATTTT
CDR3 protein: CASSLSWGADTQYF

V gene: TRBV5-4
clone size: few
D gene: TRBD2
J gene: TRBJ2-5
CDR3 DNA: TGTGCCAGCAGCTTGGCCCCCAGCGGGGGGGAGACCCAGTACTTC
CDR3 protein: CASSLAPSGGETQYF

V gene: TRBV6-1
clone size: NA
D gene: NA
J gene: TRBJ1-3
CDR3 DNA: TGTGCCAGCAGTGAGAGGGGGGGAAACACCATATATTTT
CDR3 protein: CASSERGGNTIYF

V gene: TRBV6-1
clone size: NA
D gene: NA
J gene: TRBJ1-2
CDR3 DNA: TGTGCCAGCAGGGGGGCTGGCTATGGCTACACCTTC
CDR3 protein: CASRGAGYGYTF

V gene: TRBV4-1
clone size: NA
D gene: TRBD2
J gene: TRBJ2-7
CDR3 DNA: TGCGCCAGCAGCCAACTACTAGCGCCTCTCTCCTACGAGCAGTACTTC
CDR3 protein: CASSQLLAPLSYEQYF

V gene: TRBV7-9
clone size: NA
D gene: NA
J gene: TRBJ2-3
CDR3 DNA: TGTGCCAGCAGCTTAAGGGGGAACGCAGATACGCAGTATTTT
CDR3 protein: CASSLRGNADTQYF

V gene: TRBV19
clone size: NA
D gene: NA
J gene: TRBJ1-5
CDR3 DNA: TGTGCCAGTAGTATACATCATGGCAATCAGCCCCAGCATTTT
CDR3 protein: CASSIHHGNQPQHF

V gene: TRBV6-1
clone size: NA
D gene: NA
J gene: TRBJ2-7
CDR3 DNA: TGTGCCAGCGTTGCCCAACCGGGATCGGTGGACGAGCAGTACTTC
CDR3 protein: CASVAQPGSVDEQYF

V gene: TRBV5-4
clone size: NA
D gene: TRBD2
J gene: TRBJ2-7
CDR3 DNA: TGTGCCAGCAGCCGGGCTTTAGCGGGCACCTACGAGCAGTACTTC
CDR3 protein: CASSRALAGTYEQYF

V gene: TRBV18
clone size: NA
D gene: NA
J gene: TRBJ1-1
CDR3 DNA: TGTGCCAGCTCACCACCTTATGTGAGCATGAACACTGAAGCTTTCTTT
CDR3 protein: CASSPPYVSMNTEAFF

V gene: TRBV29-1
clone size: NA
D gene: NA
J gene: TRBJ2-1
CDR3 DNA: TGCAGCGTTGAACTAGCAGGAAATGAGCAGTTCTTC
CDR3 protein: CSVELAGNEQFF

V gene: TRBV28
clone size: NA
D gene: TRBD1
J gene: TRBJ1-4
CDR3 DNA: TGTGCCAGCAGTTTATACAGGGGGCTTGATGAAAAACTGTTTTTT
CDR3 protein: CASSLYRGLDEKLFF

V gene: TRBV9
clone size: NA
D gene: TRBD1
J gene: TRBJ2-1
CDR3 DNA: TGTGCCAGCAGCAAACCGGGACAGGGAGAATACAATGAGCAGTTCTTC
CDR3 protein: CASSKPGQGEYNEQFF

V gene: TRBV7-9
clone size: NA
D gene: NA
J gene: TRBJ2-7
CDR3 DNA: TGTGCCAGCACCCTAGACAGTTCAGCCTACGAGCAGTACTTC
CDR3 protein: CASTLDSSAYEQYF

V gene: TRBV7-9
clone size: NA
D gene: TRBD1
J gene: TRBJ1-2
CDR3 DNA: TGTGCCAGCAGCCTCAGATCGACAGGGGTGGGCTACACCTTC
CDR3 protein: CASSLRSTGVGYTF

V gene: TRBV19
clone size: few
D gene: TRBD1
J gene: TRBJ2-1
CDR3 DNA: TGTGCCAGTAGCCCAGGGACGACAGGGCGTGACTACAATGAGCAGTTCTTC
CDR3 protein: CASSPGTTGRDYNEQFF

V gene: TRBV5-1
clone size: NA
D gene: NA
J gene: TRBJ2-7
CDR3 DNA: TGCGCCAGCAGCCTGACAGGAAACTCCTACGAGCAGTACTTC
CDR3 protein: CASSLTGNSYEQYF

V gene: TRBV7-2
clone size: once
D gene: NA
J gene: TRBJ2-2
CDR3 DNA: TGTGCCAGCAGCTTTCTCACAGGGACCGGGGAGCTGTTTTTT
CDR3 protein: CASSFLTGTGELFF

V gene: TRBV10-2
clone size: once
D gene: TRBD2
J gene: TRBJ2-5
CDR3 DNA: TGCGCCAGCAGTGTAGCGGGAGGGTTGGAGACCCAGTACTTC
CDR3 protein: CASSVAGGLETQYF

V gene: TRBV14
clone size: NA
D gene: TRBD1
J gene: TRBJ1-2
CDR3 DNA: TGTGCCAGCAGCCAAGTGGGACAGGGCCTTGGCTACACCTTC
CDR3 protein: CASSQVGQGLGYTF

V gene: TRBV7-7
clone size: NA
D gene: TRBD1
J gene: TRBJ2-7
CDR3 DNA: TGTGCTAGCAGTACCGACAGGGGCAGCGAGCAGTACTTC
CDR3 protein: CASSTDRGSEQYF

V gene: TRBV6-1
clone size: NA
D gene: NA
J gene: TRBJ1-1
CDR3 DNA: TGTGCCAGCAGCAAACAGGGCATGAACACTGAAGCTTTCTTT
CDR3 protein: CASSKQGMNTEAFF